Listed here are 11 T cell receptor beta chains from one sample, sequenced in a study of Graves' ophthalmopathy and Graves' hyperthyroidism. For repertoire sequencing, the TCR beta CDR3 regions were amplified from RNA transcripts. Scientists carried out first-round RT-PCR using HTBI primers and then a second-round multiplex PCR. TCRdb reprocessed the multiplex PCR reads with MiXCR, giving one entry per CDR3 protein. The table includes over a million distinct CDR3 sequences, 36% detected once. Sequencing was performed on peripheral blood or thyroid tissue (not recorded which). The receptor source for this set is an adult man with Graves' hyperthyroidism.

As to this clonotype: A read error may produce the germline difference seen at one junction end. CDR3 DNA: TGCGCCAGCAGCCACTTTTCTCTGACAGGCGGACCCTCCTACGAGCAGTACTTC. Translated, it gives CASSHFSLTGGPSYEQYF. This sequence joins TRBV5-8 and TRBJ2-7; the D gene is possibly TRBD1 (6 bases). The CDR3 totals 18 residues. Per germline, CDR1 SGHTS and CDR2 YDEGEE. Combining the CDR3 with reference TRBV5-8 and TRBJ2-7 gives the whole variable domain EAGVTQSPTHLIKTRGQQATLRCSPISGHTSVYWYQQALGLGLQFLLWYDEGEERNRGNFPPRFSGRQFPNYSSELNVNALELEDSALYLCASSHFSLTGGPSYEQYFGPGTRLTVT.

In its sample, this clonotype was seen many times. The CDR3 region is CASSPGASPEQYF. As DNA, the CDR3 is TGTGCCAGCAGCCCCGGGGCCTCCCCAGAGCAGTACTTC. V is TRBV7-8 and J is TRBJ2-7; D possibly uses TRBD1 or TRBD2 (5 bases each). Germline CDR1 SGHVS, CDR2 FQNEAQ. Between the trimmed V and J ends, which lost 5 bases and 7 bases, there was a span of 15 bases. The length of the CDR3 is 13 residues.

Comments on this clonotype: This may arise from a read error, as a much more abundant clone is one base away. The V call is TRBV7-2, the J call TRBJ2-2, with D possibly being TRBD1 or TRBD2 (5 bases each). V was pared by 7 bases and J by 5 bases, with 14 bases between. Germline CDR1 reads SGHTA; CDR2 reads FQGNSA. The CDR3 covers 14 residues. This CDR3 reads CASKLARGTGELFF. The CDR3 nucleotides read TGTGCCAGCAAACTCGCGAGGGGAACCGGGGAGCTGTTTTTT.

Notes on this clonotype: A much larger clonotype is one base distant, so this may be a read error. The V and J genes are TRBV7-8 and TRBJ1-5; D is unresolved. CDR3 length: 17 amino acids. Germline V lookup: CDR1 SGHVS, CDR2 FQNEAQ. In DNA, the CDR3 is TGTGCCAGCAACTTATCACATCTTTCATTTGGCAATCAGCCCCAGCATTTT. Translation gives CASNLSHLSFGNQPQHF.

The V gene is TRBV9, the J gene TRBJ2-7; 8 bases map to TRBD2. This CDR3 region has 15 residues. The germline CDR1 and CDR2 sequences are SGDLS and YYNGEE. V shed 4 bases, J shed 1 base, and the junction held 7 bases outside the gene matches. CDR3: CASSPQAGESYEQYF. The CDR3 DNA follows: TGTGCCAGCAGCCCTCAAGCGGGAGAGTCCTACGAGCAGTACTTC.

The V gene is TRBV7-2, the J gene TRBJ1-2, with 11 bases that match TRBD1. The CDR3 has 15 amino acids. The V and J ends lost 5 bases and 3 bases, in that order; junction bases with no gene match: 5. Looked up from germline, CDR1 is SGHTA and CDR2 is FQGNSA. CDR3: CASSPQGQGDYGYTF. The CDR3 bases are TGTGCCAGCAGCCCACAGGGACAGGGGGACTATGGCTACACCTTC.

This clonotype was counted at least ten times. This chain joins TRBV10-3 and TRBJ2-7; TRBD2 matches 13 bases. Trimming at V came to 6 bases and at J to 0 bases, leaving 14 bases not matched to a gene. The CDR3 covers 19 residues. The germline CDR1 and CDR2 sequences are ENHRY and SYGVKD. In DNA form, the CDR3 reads TGTGCCATCAGGTCTCGCGGGACTAGCGGGATCGTTAGCTCCTACGAGCAGTACTTC. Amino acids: CAIRSRGTSGIVSSYEQYF.

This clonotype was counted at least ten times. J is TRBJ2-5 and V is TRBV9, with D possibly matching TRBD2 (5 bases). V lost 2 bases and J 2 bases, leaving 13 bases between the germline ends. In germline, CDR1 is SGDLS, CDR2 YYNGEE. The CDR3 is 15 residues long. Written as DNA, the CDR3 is TGTGCCAGCAGCGTGGGCTGGTCGGGACAAGAGACCCAGTACTTC. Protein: CASSVGWSGQETQYF.

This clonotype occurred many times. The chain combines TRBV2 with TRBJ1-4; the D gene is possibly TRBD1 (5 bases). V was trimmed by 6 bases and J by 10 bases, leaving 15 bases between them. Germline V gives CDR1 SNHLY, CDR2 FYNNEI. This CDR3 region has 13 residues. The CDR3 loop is CASRGRGFGKLFF. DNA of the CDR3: TGTGCCAGCAGAGGGAGGGGTTTTGGAAAACTGTTTTTT.

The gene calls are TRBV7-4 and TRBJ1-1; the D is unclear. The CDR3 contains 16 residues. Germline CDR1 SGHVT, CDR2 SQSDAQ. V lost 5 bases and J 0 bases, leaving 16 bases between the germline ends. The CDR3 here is CASSPEYGPMNTEAFF. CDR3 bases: TGTGCCAGCAGCCCCGAATATGGGCCTATGAACACTGAAGCTTTCTTT.

This CDR3 reads CSVEEARNYGYTF. DNA for the CDR3: TGCAGCGTTGAAGAGGCCAGGAACTATGGCTACACCTTC. J is TRBJ1-2 and V is TRBV29-1; D unresolved. The CDR3 contains 13 residues. CDR1 SQVTM and CDR2 ANQGSEA come from the germline V gene. V was cut by 0 bases and J by 2 bases, with 7 bases left in between.